Listed below are T cell receptor beta chains from one sample, sequenced in a study of OX40 agonist ivuxolimab in advanced cancers. This table comes from immunoSEQ multiplex PCR, and its TCRdb copy is limited to in-frame clones, with some not included. The table records 100,000 to 130,000 clones, 85% to 95% of them present only once. The sample in question was CD4+ or CD8+ T cells sorted from blood, obtained in a trial of the OX40 agonist ivuxolimab. These receptor sequences come from an adult with an advanced solid tumor such as melanoma, head and neck, liver or kidney cancer. Each CDR3 is given with its conserved first and last residue. D genes are given only for firm matches. Some rows mark clone size as missing; the rest say once, few, many or name a class of expanded clone.

>TRBD1|NA|TRBV5-1|TRBJ2-2
CASSLTGQGAVGELFF
TGCGCCAGCAGCTTGACCGGACAGGGGGCCGTCGGGGAGCTGTTTTTT
>TRBD2|NA|TRBV28|TRBJ2-3
CASSLPAGTSTDTQYF
TGTGCCAGCAGTTTACCAGCGGGGACTAGCACAGATACGCAGTATTTT
>NA|NA|TRBV18|TRBJ1-2
CASSPEGDNGYTF
TGTGCCAGCTCACCAGAGGGGGATAATGGCTACACCTTC
>NA|NA|TRBV7-2|TRBJ2-3
CASSFTKDPPQDGTDTQYF
TGTGCCAGCAGCTTCACGAAGGACCCCCCCCAGGATGGCACAGATACGCAGTATTTT
>NA|NA|TRBV27|TRBJ2-1
CASSLEGASYNEQFF
TGTGCCAGCAGTTTGGAGGGGGCGTCCTACAATGAGCAGTTCTTC
>NA|NA|TRBV6-5|TRBJ1-2
CASSYSLGQPGGYTF
TGTGCCAGCAGTTACTCTCTTGGACAGCCAGGTGGCTACACCTTC
>NA|NA|TRBV5-1|TRBJ2-3
CASRAGYDTQYF
TGCGCCAGCAGGGCAGGGTACGATACGCAGTATTTT
>NA|NA|TRBV27|TRBJ1-1
CASSLGPGTEAFF
TGTGCCAGCAGTTTAGGCCCCGGAACTGAAGCTTTCTTT
>NA|NA|TRBV19|TRBJ1-2
CASSPQIGVHYGYTF
TGTGCCAGTAGTCCACAGATTGGGGTGCACTATGGCTACACCTTC
>TRBD1|NA|TRBV28|TRBJ2-7
CASNLGDRDYEQYF
TGTGCCAGCAATCTGGGGGACAGGGACTACGAGCAGTACTTC
>TRBD2|once|TRBV19|TRBJ2-3
CASSPSGARTDTQYF
TGTGCCAGTAGCCCCAGCGGGGCCCGGACAGATACGCAGTATTTT
>NA|NA|TRBV9|TRBJ2-2
CASSARDSLNTGELFF
TGTGCCAGCAGCGCGCGGGACTCCCTGAACACCGGGGAGCTGTTTTTT
>NA|NA|TRBV27|TRBJ2-5
CASTRLGLGGAFQETQYF
TGTGCCAGCACCCGATTAGGCTTGGGGGGCGCCTTCCAAGAGACCCAGTACTTC
>NA|NA|TRBV12-5|TRBJ1-6
CASGLVITEDNSPLHF
TGTGCTAGTGGTTTGGTAATTACAGAGGATAATTCACCCCTCCACTTT
>NA|NA|TRBV7-8|TRBJ1-2
CASSFIVPSGYTF
TGTGCCAGCAGCTTCATAGTTCCATCTGGCTACACCTTC
>NA|once|TRBV10-3|TRBJ1-2
CAISALRGAGYTF
TGTGCCATCAGTGCCCTCAGGGGTGCGGGCTACACCTTC
>TRBD1|NA|TRBV7-9|TRBJ1-1
CASRQGQRTEAFF
TGTGCCAGCAGACAGGGACAGCGCACTGAAGCTTTCTTT
>TRBD2|NA|TRBV2|TRBJ2-7
CASRDPGLAGFYEQYF
TGTGCCAGCAGGGATCCGGGACTAGCGGGATTCTACGAGCAGTACTTC
>TRBD1|NA|TRBV28|TRBJ1-2
CASSPGQNYGYTF
TGTGCCAGCAGCCCGGGACAGAACTATGGCTACACCTTC
>NA|once|TRBV7-2|TRBJ1-2
CASSLRSDPGYTF
TGTGCCAGCAGCCTAAGATCTGACCCTGGCTACACCTTC
>NA|NA|TRBV11-1|TRBJ1-1
CASTPRDLDGAFF
TGTGCCAGCACTCCCCGGGATCTCGATGGAGCTTTCTTT
>NA|NA|TRBV29-1|TRBJ2-7
CSVKSGLSSYEQYF
TGCAGCGTCAAAAGTGGGTTGAGCTCCTACGAGCAGTACTTC
>NA|NA|TRBV4-2|TRBJ2-1
CASSHLLDYNEQFF
TGTGCCAGCAGCCACCTACTAGACTACAATGAGCAGTTCTTC
>NA|NA|TRBV29-1|TRBJ1-1
CSVLSARGNTEAFF
TGCAGCGTTCTTTCGGCGCGGGGGAACACTGAAGCTTTCTTT
>NA|NA|TRBV20-1|TRBJ2-7
CSARYLYEQYF
TGCAGTGCTAGGTACCTATACGAGCAGTACTTC
>NA|NA|TRBV28|TRBJ1-2
CASSSSYGYTF
TGTGCCAGCAGTTCAAGCTATGGCTACACCTTC
>NA|NA|TRBV5-1|TRBJ2-1
CASSSPGADSYNEQFF
TGCGCCAGCAGCTCCCCCGGGGCAGACTCCTACAATGAGCAGTTCTTC
>NA|NA|TRBV9|TRBJ2-2
CASSEGYGMGTGELFF
TGTGCCAGCAGCGAGGGGTACGGGATGGGCACCGGGGAGCTGTTTTTT
>TRBD2|NA|TRBV7-2|TRBJ2-7
CASSRLATYEQYF
TGTGCCAGCAGCCGACTAGCGACGTACGAGCAGTACTTC
>TRBD2|NA|TRBV14|TRBJ2-1
CASSRRLRTSGRGGHNEQFF
TGTGCCAGCAGCCGACGCCTCCGGACTAGCGGGAGGGGGGGACACAATGAGCAGTTCTTC
>TRBD1|NA|TRBV7-3|TRBJ2-6
CASSLNPGGFGANVLTF
TGTGCCAGCAGCTTGAACCCAGGGGGCTTTGGGGCCAACGTCCTGACTTTC
>NA|few|TRBV9|TRBJ1-5
CASSVDGNQPQHF
TGTGCCAGCAGCGTAGATGGCAATCAGCCCCAGCATTTT
>NA|NA|TRBV10-3|TRBJ1-5
CATRGQVDQPQHF
TGTGCCACCCGGGGGCAGGTTGATCAGCCCCAGCATTTT
>NA|NA|TRBV27|TRBJ2-5
CASSVRRQETQYF
TGTGCCAGCAGTGTCCGTCGCCAAGAGACCCAGTACTTC
>NA|NA|TRBV5-1|TRBJ1-1
CASSRTLLSTNTEAFF
TGCGCCAGCAGTAGGACATTACTATCTACTAACACTGAAGCTTTCTTT
>TRBD1|NA|TRBV18|TRBJ2-3
CASSPPGQGSTDTQYF
TGTGCCAGCTCACCACCGGGACAGGGGAGCACAGATACGCAGTATTTT
>NA|NA|TRBV27|TRBJ1-2
CASSLSATQYYGYTF
TGTGCCAGCAGTTTATCCGCCACGCAATACTATGGCTACACCTTC
>TRBD1|NA|TRBV20-1|TRBJ2-7
CTWDRENEQYF
TGCACCTGGGACAGGGAGAACGAGCAGTACTTC
>TRBD2|NA|TRBV19|TRBJ2-7
CASSTGTSGSVTYEQYF
TGTGCCAGTAGTACCGGGACTAGCGGGAGTGTAACCTACGAGCAGTACTTC
>NA|NA|TRBV7-2|TRBJ2-7
CASRSGKRLVRDEQYF
TGTGCCAGCAGGTCAGGGAAACGGCTAGTCAGGGACGAGCAGTACTTC
>TRBD1|NA|TRBV5-1|TRBJ2-1
CASSLDRGQSDNEQFF
TGCGCCAGCAGCCTCGACAGGGGGCAGTCCGACAATGAGCAGTTCTTC
>TRBD2|NA|TRBV10-2|TRBJ2-1
CASSGGSLNEQFF
TGCGCCAGCAGTGGCGGGAGTTTAAATGAGCAGTTCTTC
>TRBD2|NA|TRBV25-1|TRBJ2-7
CASSEFRTSGYEQYF
TGTGCCAGCAGTGAATTTAGGACTAGCGGATACGAGCAGTACTTC
>NA|NA|TRBV27|TRBJ2-6
CASSYSGANVLTF
TGTGCCAGCAGTTACTCTGGGGCCAACGTCCTGACTTTC
>NA|NA|TRBV27|TRBJ1-1
CASSLFWGGNTEAFF
TGTGCCAGCAGTTTGTTCTGGGGCGGGAACACTGAAGCTTTCTTT
>TRBD1|NA|TRBV5-4|TRBJ1-2
CASTPGQTNYGYTF
TGTGCCAGCACCCCGGGACAGACTAACTATGGCTACACCTTC
>NA|NA|TRBV7-3|TRBJ2-6
CASSLGSGSGANVLTF
TGTGCCAGCAGCTTAGGTTCTGGGTCTGGGGCCAACGTCCTGACTTTC
>NA|NA|TRBV6-5|TRBJ1-1
CASSYRLGEAFF
TGTGCCAGCAGTTACCGCCTTGGTGAAGCTTTCTTT
>NA|NA|TRBV28|TRBJ1-4
CASSSPLGRARFNEKLFF
TGTGCCAGCAGTTCCCCTCTGGGCAGGGCAAGATTCAATGAAAAACTGTTTTTT
>TRBD2|NA|TRBV9|TRBJ2-1
CASSVAIPSGTGPRLSSYNEQFF
TGTGCCAGCAGCGTAGCGATCCCGAGCGGGACTGGACCACGCCTCAGCTCCTACAATGAGCAGTTCTTC
>NA|once|TRBV5-4|TRBJ1-4
CASSVGGAGLNEKLFF
TGTGCCAGCAGCGTCGGGGGGGCAGGACTTAATGAAAAACTGTTTTTT
>NA|NA|TRBV5-4|TRBJ1-4
CASSFGGTNEKLFF
TGTGCCAGCAGCTTCGGAGGAACTAATGAAAAACTGTTTTTT
>NA|NA|TRBV29-1|TRBJ1-3
CSVAPGTSSGNTIYF
TGCAGCGTCGCCCCGGGTACCTCATCTGGAAACACCATATATTTT
>TRBD2|NA|TRBV19|TRBJ2-5
CASSTITSGRLETQYF
TGTGCCAGTAGTACCATCACTAGCGGGAGGTTAGAGACCCAGTACTTC